The 3 T cell receptor beta chains below come from one sample, sequenced in a study of T-cell memory formation after mild COVID-19. Using its own MiXCR run on the 5' RACE reads, TCRdb lists one record per CDR3 protein. The sample shows 350,000 or so distinct CDR3 sequences, over 20% of them seen only once. Sequences were obtained from PBMCs or a T cell subset sorted from them (not recorded which). These receptors were obtained from an adult woman who had mild COVID-19 (a few samples of this study predate the infection). Cell type and time point are not known.

The genes are TRBV12-3 or TRBV12-4 and TRBJ2-1; tentative D call: TRBD1 (6 bases). CDR3 length: 12 residues. V was clipped by 3 bases and J by 8 bases, with 8 bases between them. The chain's CDR3 is CASSFRGYEQFF. Written as DNA, the CDR3 is TGTGCCAGCAGTTTCAGGGGTTATGAGCAGTTCTTC.

The chain is built from TRBV4-2 and TRBJ2-1, with 9 positions matching TRBD2. The CDR3 consists of 21 residues. Per the germline V gene, CDR1 is LGHNA and CDR2 is YNFKEQ. Trimming took 4 bases from V and 0 from J; bases not matched to a gene: 19. In DNA form, the CDR3 reads TGTGCCAGCAGCCTATCCTCCGGGACTAGCCACGAACCGAGCTCCTACAATGAGCAGTTCTTC. Protein sequence: CASSLSSGTSHEPSSYNEQFF.

This clonotype has just a few counts. The chain has TRBV12-3 or TRBV12-4 and TRBJ2-2, with D possibly matching TRBD1 (5 bases). Trimming cost V 3 bases and J 3 bases, with 11 bases left between them. CDR3 length equals 15 residues. The CDR3 sequence: CASSFQGQYTGELFF. The CDR3 DNA reads TGTGCCAGCAGTTTCCAGGGCCAATACACCGGGGAGCTGTTTTTT.